This TCR beta chain is from a study of tumor and adjacent non-tumor tissue in lung cancer. Study-wide results and limits: Normal lung showed higher cumulative top 100 clone frequency than tumor.

No cell sorting was done before RNA was extracted from the tissue. More than 3 cm separated this lung sample from the edge of the tumor. TCRbeta libraries were built with three rounds of nested PCR, modified from ARM-PCR. TCRdb fed the multiplex PCR reads into MiXCR, producing one record per CDR3 protein. The data hold 60,000 to 85,000 distinct CDR3 sequences, with more than 65% observed a single time. Of note for this clonotype: The antigen is undetermined. In this CDR3 the conserved last residue, phenylalanine or tryptophan, is missing, so a read error is likely.

This CDR3 contains 14 residues. In germline, CDR1 is GTSNPN, CDR2 SVGIG (reference sequence). Trimming took off 5 bases at V and 10 bases at J, with 18 bases between the two ends. The chain uses TRBV30 and TRBJ1-6, with D possibly matching TRBD1 (5 bases). Sequenced input: distant non-tumor lung tissue. This clonotype was obtained from a man between 60 and 75 years old with non-small cell lung cancer. In DNA form, the CDR3 reads TGTGCCTGGCGCCTATGGGACTTGGGATCACCCCTCCACGTT. It specifies CAWRLWDLGSPLHV.